The 6 T cell receptor beta chains in this list originate from one sample, sequenced in a study of CD8 T cells in Susac syndrome. Random-hexamer reverse transcription was applied to about 0.45 to 1 ug RNA. TCRdb fed the immunoSEQ multiplex PCR reads into MiXCR, producing one record per CDR3 protein. The sample lists fewer than 150,000 distinct CDR3 sequences, 94% occurring once. The source material was CD8+ T cells from PBMCs. The receptor set was obtained from a human donor in good health.

The chain uses TRBV9 and TRBJ2-2; no clear D gene. CDR3 length: 12 residues. V gave up 5 bases and J gave up 5 bases, with 7 bases separating them. Germline CDR1 reads SGDLS; CDR2 reads YYNGEE. Here the CDR3 DNA reads TGTGCCAGCAGTGTCGGAACCGGGGAGCTGTTTTTT. Its translation: CASSVGTGELFF.

J is TRBJ2-1 and V is TRBV9; a possible D gene is TRBD2 (5 bases). V was clipped by 4 bases and J by 6 bases, with 11 bases between them. Germline CDR1 SGDLS, CDR2 YYNGEE. The CDR3 totals 13 residues. CDR3 coding DNA: TGTGCCAGCAGCATAACTAGAGCCAATGAGCAGTTCTTC. Translation gives CASSITRANEQFF.

The chain recombines TRBV9 with TRBJ1-5; maybe TRBD1 (5 bases). The CDR3 extends over 15 amino acids. Germline CDR1 SGDLS, CDR2 YYNGEE. V lost 0 bases, J lost 6 bases, and 13 bases lay in between. This CDR3 reads CASSVGGQAGQPQHF. As DNA, the CDR3 is TGTGCCAGCAGCGTAGGAGGACAAGCAGGTCAGCCCCAGCATTTT.

The chain combines TRBV27 with TRBJ2-7, with 8 bases aligning to TRBD2. Germline trimming cut 4 bases from V and 3 bases from J; bases unmatched to any gene: 5. The CDR3 has 14 amino acids. CDR1 MNHEY and CDR2 SMNVEV come from the germline V gene (reference sequence). Here the CDR3 reads CASSSIGTSYEQYF. The CDR3 DNA sequence: TGTGCCAGCAGTTCAATCGGGACTAGCTACGAGCAGTACTTC.

This chain connects TRBV27 to TRBJ2-7, with 7 bases that match TRBD2. The V and J ends lost 3 bases and 6 bases, in that order; junction bases with no gene match: 5. CDR3 length equals 13 residues. Germline lookup yields CDR1 MNHEY and CDR2 SMNVEV (reference sequence). The CDR3 loop reads CASSFLGGSEQYF. The CDR3 nucleotides read TGTGCCAGCAGTTTCCTCGGGGGGAGCGAGCAGTACTTC.

V is TRBV7-2 and J is TRBJ1-1; unclear D gene. The CDR3 length is 16 residues. Germline values: CDR1 SGHTA, CDR2 FQGNSA. V was trimmed by 1 base and J by 7 bases, leaving 19 bases between them. Here the CDR3 DNA reads TGTGCCAGCAGCTTAGTAACCGGGTCGGAGAACGGTGAAGCTTTCTTT. Translated: CASSLVTGSENGEAFF. The complete variable domain, with remaining parts taken from reference TRBV7-2 and TRBJ1-1, reads GAGVSQSPSNKVTEKGKDVELRCDPISGHTALYWYRQSLGQGLEFLIYFQGNSAPDKSGLPSDRFSAERTGGSVSTLTIQRTQQEDSAVYLCASSLVTGSENGEAFFGQGTRLTVV.